The 32 T cell receptor beta chains presented below share a single source sample, sequenced in a study of blood T cell repertoires in COVID-19. Assay used: immunoSEQ multiplex PCR; TCRdb lists only in-frame clones, some missing. The repertoire holds about 54,000 clones, with roughly 80% as singletons. The specimen sequenced was peripheral blood. These receptors originate from a woman aged 55 to 70 with acute or convalescent COVID-19.

The chain is built from TRBV19 and TRBJ2-3; D gene unclear. V dropped 2 bases and J dropped 5 bases, with 5 bases sitting between them. Germline-derived CDR1 and CDR2 are LNHDA and SQIVND (reference sequence). CDR3 length equals 12 residues. CDR3 in DNA: TGTGCCAGTAGTATACGCGGAGATACGCAGTATTTT. Amino acid sequence: CASSIRGDTQYF. The entire variable domain, with the rest obtained from reference TRBV19 and TRBJ2-3, is as follows: DGGITQSPKYLFRKEGQNVTLSCEQNLNHDAMYWYRQDPGQGLRLIYYSQIVNDFQKGDIAEGYSVSREKKESFPLTVTSAQKNPTAFYLCASSIRGDTQYFGPGTRLTVL.

V usage is TRBV6-4 and J usage is TRBJ2-5; TRBD2 is a possible D gene (6 bases). Trimming took 1 base from V and 0 from J, leaving 9 bases between them. Germline loops: CDR1 MRHNA, CDR2 SNTAGT. The CDR3 length is 15 residues. The CDR3 DNA is TGTGCCAGCAGTGACTTTCCGGGAGACCAAGAGACCCAGTACTTC. It is translated as CASSDFPGDQETQYF.

In its sample, this clone was seen a few times. This chain joins TRBV5-1 and TRBJ2-5; TRBD1 matches 7 bases. The CDR3 spans 15 residues. Germline CDR1 and CDR2: SGHRS and YFSETQ. The V segment lost 0 bases and the J segment 5 bases; nucleotides outside the gene matches: 7. As DNA, the CDR3 is TGCGCCAGCAGCTTGGCAGACAGGGAGAAGGAGACCCAGTACTTC. Translation: CASSLADREKETQYF. The full variable domain, completed using reference TRBV5-1 and TRBJ2-5, is KAGVTQTPRYLIKTRGQQVTLSCSPISGHRSVSWYQQTPGQGLQFLFEYFSETQRNKGNFPGRFSGRQFSNSRSEMNVSTLELGDSALYLCASSLADREKETQYFGPGTRLLVL.

The chain has TRBV9 and TRBJ2-2, with D uncertain. Germline V gives CDR1 SGDLS, CDR2 YYNGEE. The CDR3 covers 16 residues. V was trimmed by 0 bases and J by 0 bases, leaving 9 bases between them. The CDR3 is CASSVGKLSNTGELFF. The CDR3 DNA follows: TGTGCCAGCAGCGTAGGAAAACTCTCGAACACCGGGGAGCTGTTTTTT.

The genes are TRBV18 and TRBJ1-1; perhaps TRBD1 as D (5 bases). The CDR3 loop spans 13 amino acids. Germline CDR1 and CDR2: KGHSH and LQKENI. V lost 5 bases, J lost 2 bases, and 9 bases lay in between. The chain's CDR3 is CASSSQGNTEAFF. Here the CDR3 DNA reads TGTGCCAGCTCATCCCAGGGCAACACTGAAGCTTTCTTT.

The chain links TRBV12-3 or TRBV12-4 to TRBJ1-1, with D hard to call. The CDR3 has 12 amino acids. Trimming pared 6 bases from V and 2 bases from J, leaving 7 bases between. CDR3 DNA: TGTGCCAGCAGCCGTACAAACACTGAAGCTTTCTTT. Protein sequence: CASSRTNTEAFF.

On this clone: Other nucleotide sequences in the sample specify the same CDR3. The V call is TRBV18, the J call TRBJ1-6; no reliable D call. V was trimmed by 3 bases and J by 5 bases, leaving 8 bases between them. The CDR3 has 14 amino acids. Germline CDR1 is KGHSH and CDR2 is LQKENI. The chain's CDR3 is CASSPSGNNSPLHF. DNA for the CDR3: TGTGCCAGCTCACCGAGCGGGAATAATTCACCCCTCCACTTT.

V usage is TRBV5-8 and J usage is TRBJ1-2, with D tentatively TRBD1 (5 bases). From germline, CDR1 is SGHTS and CDR2 YDEGEE. Trimming pared 4 bases from V and 4 bases from J, leaving 14 bases between. This CDR3 has 14 residues. CDR3 sequence reads: CASSPSFRVYGYTF. The CDR3 DNA sequence: TGTGCCAGCAGCCCATCATTCAGGGTCTATGGCTACACCTTC.

The table lists this clone with a count of one. V is TRBV5-1 and J is TRBJ2-7; a weak D match, TRBD1 (5 bases). Germline V lookup: CDR1 SGHRS, CDR2 YFSETQ. Trimming removed 0 bases at V and 4 bases at J, with 11 bases between. The CDR3 extends over 14 amino acids. CDR3 in amino acids: CASSLEWGRYEQYF. The CDR3 coding sequence is TGCGCCAGCAGCTTGGAATGGGGCAGATACGAGCAGTACTTC.

The rearrangement joins TRBV6-5 to TRBJ1-6; tentative D call: TRBD1 (5 bases). The V gene lost 7 bases and the J gene lost 5 bases, with 12 bases spanning the gap. Germline V gene sequence: CDR1 MNHEY, CDR2 SVGAGI. The CDR3 extends over 14 amino acids. The CDR3 DNA reads TGTGCCAGCAAGGGGCTGTCTGATAATTCACCCCTCCACTTT. Protein sequence: CASKGLSDNSPLHF.

The chain employs TRBV9 and TRBJ2-2; D not resolved. The CDR3 totals 15 residues. Germline assignment: CDR1 SGDLS and CDR2 YYNGEE. Between the trimmed V and J ends, which lost 5 bases and 4 bases, there was a span of 15 bases. For the CDR3, the DNA is TGTGCCAGCAGGGCGACGGCTGGGCGCACCGGGGAGCTGTTTTTT. Translating it yields CASRATAGRTGELFF.

CDR3 region: CAIGGPWNTEAFF. Written as DNA, the CDR3 is TGTGCCATCGGGGGGCCGTGGAACACTGAAGCTTTCTTT. This chain uses TRBV2 with TRBJ1-1; D might be TRBD1 (6 bases). Per germline, CDR1 SNHLY and CDR2 FYNNEI. The CDR3 is 13 residues long. Deletions cut 10 bases from V and 1 base from J, with 13 bases between.

Here the CDR3 reads CASSPRLAESSYEQYF. The CDR3 DNA reads TGCGCCAGCAGTCCCCGACTAGCGGAAAGCTCCTACGAGCAGTACTTC. This chain uses TRBV5-1 with TRBJ2-7, with TRBD2 matching over 9 bases. This CDR3 contains 16 residues. Germline CDR1 is SGHRS and CDR2 is YFSETQ. Trimming at V came to 5 bases and at J to 0 bases, leaving 9 bases not matched to a gene.

This clone occurred once. The chain is built from TRBV19 and TRBJ2-5; possible D gene TRBD1, 6 bases. The germline V gene has CDR1 LNHDA and CDR2 SQIVND (reference sequence). This CDR3 has 16 amino acids. Deletions cut 5 bases from V and 5 bases from J, with 21 bases between. For the CDR3, the DNA is TGTGCCAGTAGTCGTGGGGGCCCGGACTGGATGGAGACCCAGTACTTC. It encodes CASSRGGPDWMETQYF.

This chain uses TRBV11-1 with TRBJ2-5, with D perhaps matching TRBD1 (5 bases). The CDR3 length is 14 residues. V dropped 7 bases and J dropped 4 bases, with 16 bases sitting between them. Germline loops: CDR1 SGHAT, CDR2 FQDESV (reference sequence). The DNA of the CDR3 is TGTGCCAGCACCGTTTTAGGGGTAACAGAGACCCAGTACTTC. Translating gives CASTVLGVTETQYF.

The chain couples TRBV27 to TRBJ2-3, with 8 bases fitting TRBD2. CDR3 size: 15 residues. Germline lookup yields CDR1 MNHEY and CDR2 SMNVEV (reference sequence). After removal of 6 bases from V and 4 bases from J, the junction contained 9 bases not matched to a gene. The CDR3 protein is CASSPGTSLADTQYF. The CDR3, as DNA: TGTGCCAGCAGCCCCGGGACTAGTTTGGCAGATACGCAGTATTTT.

This clone has only a few counts. The chain carries TRBV5-1 and TRBJ2-1, with a weak D call TRBD2 (5 bases). Trimming removed 0 bases at V and 7 bases at J, with 14 bases between. Germline V gives CDR1 SGHRS, CDR2 YFSETQ. This CDR3 is built from 15 residues. The CDR3 sequence: CASSLDLGSGNEQFF. For the CDR3, the DNA is TGCGCCAGCAGCTTGGACCTGGGCTCGGGGAATGAGCAGTTCTTC.

In its sample, this clone was seen a few times. The V gene is TRBV5-1, the J gene TRBJ1-1; TRBD1 aligns across 7 bases. Germline loops: CDR1 SGHRS, CDR2 YFSETQ. Trimming cost V 6 bases and J 1 base; bases outside gene matches: 9. The CDR3 is 15 amino acids. Here the CDR3 DNA reads TGCGCCAGCAACCCGAGAGGGGGCGGGAACACTGAAGCTTTCTTT. Translating gives CASNPRGGGNTEAFF.

This clone was detected only once. The J gene is TRBJ2-2, the V gene TRBV6-6; TRBD1 agrees at 8 bases. The CDR3 is 15 residues long. Losses at the gene ends were 11 bases for V and 0 bases for J; bases not matched to a gene: 8. Germline assignment: CDR1 MNHNY and CDR2 SVGAGI (reference sequence). The CDR3 DNA reads as TGTGCCGGGCGACAGGGGACCGCGAACACCGGGGAGCTGTTTTTT. This translates into CAGRQGTANTGELFF.

CDR3 sequence reads: CASSPKAGSSEAFF. CDR3 DNA sequence: TGTGCCAGCAGCCCCAAGGCAGGGTCGTCTGAAGCTTTCTTT. The V call is TRBV11-3, the J call TRBJ1-1; TRBD1 might be the D (5 bases). Trimming cost V 5 bases and J 6 bases, with 16 bases left between them. The CDR3 consists of 14 residues. Germline V gene sequence: CDR1 SGHNT, CDR2 YENEEA.

This clone was seen only a few times. The V gene is TRBV6-5, the J gene TRBJ1-5, with no clear D. The V gene's germline CDR1 is MNHEY and CDR2 SVGAGI. Trimming shortened V by 8 bases and J by 2 bases, and 10 bases separated the two germline ends. This CDR3 has 13 residues. The CDR3 DNA reads TGTGCCAGCCACAGTAGTGGCAATCAGCCCCAGCATTTT. Protein: CASHSSGNQPQHF.

The J gene is TRBJ1-1, the V gene TRBV19; weak D call: TRBD1 (5 bases). The germline V and J ends were trimmed by 6 bases and 0 bases, with 14 bases remaining between them. CDR1 and CDR2 from the germline V gene are LNHDA and SQIVND (reference sequence). CDR3 size: 15 residues. The DNA for the CDR3 is TGTGCCAGTAGCCCAGGGCGGACATTGAACACTGAAGCTTTCTTT. Its translation: CASSPGRTLNTEAFF.

This clone appeared a single time. The genes are TRBV27 and TRBJ2-3, with TRBD1 matching over 7 bases. The CDR3 has 15 residues. CDR1 is MNHEY and CDR2 is SMNVEV in the germline V gene (reference sequence). J lost 6 bases, V lost 8 bases, and 14 bases had no gene match. The CDR3 region is CASHRPGQKGDTQYF. The CDR3 nucleotides are TGTGCCAGCCACAGGCCGGGACAGAAAGGGGATACGCAGTATTTT.

V and J are TRBV11-2 and TRBJ2-7, with 8 bases lining up with TRBD2. Germline V gives CDR1 SGHAT, CDR2 FQNNGV. This CDR3 comprises 15 residues. With V trimmed by 5 bases and J by 3 bases, 9 bases remained unmatched. The CDR3 coding sequence is TGTGCCAGCAGCCGCGGCGAGCGGGGGATCTACGAGCAGTACTTC. This codes for CASSRGERGIYEQYF.

The CDR3 bases are TGTGCCAGCAGCCAGTCGGGAGGGCTGGAGCAGTACTTC. As protein: CASSQSGGLEQYF. The chain joins TRBV3-1 (or the pseudogene TRBV3-2) to TRBJ2-7; TRBD2 matches 8 bases. The ends lost 3 bases at V and 7 bases at J; junction bases unmatched: 5. Germline V gene data show CDR1 as LGHDT and CDR2 as YNNKEL (reference sequence). This CDR3 region has 13 residues.

V and J are TRBV11-3 and TRBJ2-1; 14 bases line up with TRBD2. This CDR3 has 16 residues. V was clipped by 5 bases and J by 5 bases; unmatched bases: 5. Germline V gene lookup returns CDR1 SGHNT and CDR2 YENEEA. This chain's CDR3 is CASSMGLAGENNEQFF. The CDR3 DNA reads TGTGCCAGCAGCATGGGACTAGCGGGAGAAAACAATGAGCAGTTCTTC.

The V call is TRBV6-5, the J call TRBJ2-3; D gene ambiguous. The V and J ends lost 8 bases and 6 bases respectively, with 18 bases between them. The V gene's germline CDR1 is MNHEY and CDR2 SVGAGI. The CDR3 totals 14 residues. The CDR3: CASARVAVEDTQYF. The CDR3 nucleotides are TGTGCCAGCGCTAGAGTGGCGGTCGAGGATACGCAGTATTTT.

The V gene is TRBV4-1, the J gene TRBJ1-1; TRBD1 aligns across 8 bases. The CDR3 spans 12 residues. The V gene end was trimmed by 7 bases and the J gene end by 4 bases; junction bases not matched to a gene: 2. In germline, CDR1 is MGHRA, CDR2 YSYEKL. The CDR3 sequence is CASNDRGTEAFF. In nucleotides, the CDR3 is TGCGCCAGCAACGACAGGGGCACTGAAGCTTTCTTT.

The rearrangement joins TRBV20-1 to TRBJ1-1; D ambiguous. CDR1 is DFQATT, CDR2 SNEGSKA, per germline (reference sequence). The V and J ends lost 3 bases and 0 bases respectively, with 8 bases between them. The CDR3 consists of 13 residues. The CDR3 region is CSASVQMNTEAFF. The CDR3 nucleotides are TGCAGTGCTAGTGTACAGATGAACACTGAAGCTTTCTTT.

V is TRBV12-3 or TRBV12-4 and J is TRBJ2-7; TRBD2 agrees at 7 bases. With V trimmed by 6 bases and J by 6 bases, 5 bases remained unmatched. The CDR3 is made up of 12 amino acids. The CDR3 loop is CASRRESGEQYF. As DNA, the CDR3 is TGTGCCAGCAGGCGGGAGAGTGGCGAGCAGTACTTC.

Here the CDR3 reads CASSRGAISGRGHEQYF. CDR3 DNA sequence: TGTGCCAGTAGTAGGGGGGCTATTAGCGGGAGAGGCCACGAGCAGTACTTC. The rearrangement joins TRBV19 to TRBJ2-7; 9 nucleotides match TRBD2. Trimming at V came to 4 bases and at J to 5 bases, leaving 15 bases not matched to a gene. The CDR3 contains 17 residues. Germline CDR1 reads LNHDA; CDR2 reads SQIVND (reference sequence).

The V and J genes are TRBV2 and TRBJ2-1; TRBD2 agrees at 15 bases. The CDR3 covers 19 residues. Germline assignment: CDR1 SNHLY and CDR2 FYNNEI. The V segment lost 5 bases and the J segment 8 bases; nucleotides outside the gene matches: 16. CDR3 loop: CASSLSGLAGGLGMDEQFF. DNA of the CDR3: TGTGCCAGCAGTTTAAGCGGACTAGCGGGAGGGCTTGGAATGGATGAGCAGTTCTTC.